This TCR beta chain was recovered during a study of CD8+ T cells in alopecia areata. At the level of the study: Tofacitinib therapy lasting 6 to 18 months was followed by 6 months off drug.

RNA was extracted and reverse transcribed into cDNA as the sequencing template. Data came from immunoSEQ multiplex PCR; TCRdb stores just in-frame clones and leaves some out. Of some 110,000 clones detected, about 61% appear once; the ten largest clones hold more than 25%. This CDR3 is 14 amino acids long. The trim removed 5 bases at V and 5 bases at J, leaving 7 bases unmatched. Germline V lookup: CDR1 PRHDT, CDR2 FYEKMQ (reference sequence). Concerning this clone: The antigen remains unidentified.

Treatment defined: oral pan-JAK inhibitor, 5-10 mg twice daily. Findings and caveats of the study: Both scalp clonality and the expanded CD8+ clones among the top 100 showed a significant decrease with tofacitinib. Patients displayed less clarity in TCR sharing than mice, a finding possibly related to HLA. Only a single nonresponder existed, so baseline CD8+ expansion links stay unclear.

This chain links TRBV13 with TRBJ2-5, with TRBD2 matching 8 bases. Specimen: CD8+ T cells sorted from blood, collected at week 4, from a patient treated with tofacitinib. The clonotype was recovered from a human donor with alopecia areata. The CDR3 loop is CASSEKRGMETQYF. CDR3 nucleotides: TGTGCCAGCAGCGAGAAGCGGGGGATGGAGACCCAGTACTTC. Full variable domain (remainder filled in from reference TRBV13 and TRBJ2-5): AAGVIQSPRHLIKEKRETATLKCYPIPRHDTVYWYQQGPGQDPQFLISFYEKMQSDKGSIPDRFSAQQFSDYHSELNMSSLELGDSALYFCASSEKRGMETQYFGPGTRLLVL.